Listed below are T cell receptor beta chains from one sample, sequenced in a study of blood T cell repertoires in COVID-19. Repertoires were generated with immunoSEQ multiplex PCR, while TCRdb's copy carries only in-frame clones and drops some. The sample has over 300,000 clones; nearly 90% are singletons. Sequencing input: peripheral blood. Every receptor here comes from a man between 18 and 29 years old with active or convalescent COVID-19. CDR3s include the opening cysteine and the closing phenylalanine or tryptophan. A D gene is named only where the DNA matches it firmly. The size entry is marked missing in some rows and otherwise reads once, few, many or a size class.

TRBV30	TRBJ2-1	TRBD1	few	TGTGCCTGGAGTTCTCTCCCACAGGGGGTCTACAATGAGCAGTTCTTC	CAWSSLPQGVYNEQFF
TRBV7-2	TRBJ1-1	.	.	TGTGCCAGCAGACTCACGGGAGGAGGGAACACTGAAGCTTTCTTT	CASRLTGGGNTEAFF
TRBV19	TRBJ2-7	TRBD2	.	TGTGCCACCACAAAAGGACTAGGCTGGGGCGAGCAGTACTTC	CATTKGLGWGEQYF
TRBV12-3/TRBV12-4	TRBJ1-2	TRBD1	.	TGTGCCGCAGGGACAGGGAACAACTATGGCTACACCTTC	CAAGTGNNYGYTF
TRBV19	TRBJ1-3	.	.	TGTGCCAGTAGTATTAGGGGTTTTTCCGGAAACACCATATATTTT	CASSIRGFSGNTIYF
TRBV27	TRBJ1-2	.	.	TGTGCCAGCAGGGATGGGGGGTCTTACTATGGCTACACCTTC	CASRDGGSYYGYTF
TRBV18	TRBJ2-2	.	once	TGTGCCAGCTCACCATTTTCTTTGCGGGGTCCGAACACCGGGGAGCTGTTTTTT	CASSPFSLRGPNTGELFF
TRBV7-3	TRBJ2-2	.	once	TGTGCCAGCAGCTTAACGTCCGGGAACACCGGGGAGCTGTTTTTT	CASSLTSGNTGELFF
TRBV4-1	TRBJ2-1	TRBD2	.	TGCGCCAGCAGCCCGGTCACTAGCGGGAGACGGCGGGAGCAGTTCTTC	CASSPVTSGRRREQFF
TRBV6-5	TRBJ1-2	TRBD1	.	TGTGCCAGCAGCAAAGACAGGGGGCGCGTCTATGGCTACACCTTC	CASSKDRGRVYGYTF